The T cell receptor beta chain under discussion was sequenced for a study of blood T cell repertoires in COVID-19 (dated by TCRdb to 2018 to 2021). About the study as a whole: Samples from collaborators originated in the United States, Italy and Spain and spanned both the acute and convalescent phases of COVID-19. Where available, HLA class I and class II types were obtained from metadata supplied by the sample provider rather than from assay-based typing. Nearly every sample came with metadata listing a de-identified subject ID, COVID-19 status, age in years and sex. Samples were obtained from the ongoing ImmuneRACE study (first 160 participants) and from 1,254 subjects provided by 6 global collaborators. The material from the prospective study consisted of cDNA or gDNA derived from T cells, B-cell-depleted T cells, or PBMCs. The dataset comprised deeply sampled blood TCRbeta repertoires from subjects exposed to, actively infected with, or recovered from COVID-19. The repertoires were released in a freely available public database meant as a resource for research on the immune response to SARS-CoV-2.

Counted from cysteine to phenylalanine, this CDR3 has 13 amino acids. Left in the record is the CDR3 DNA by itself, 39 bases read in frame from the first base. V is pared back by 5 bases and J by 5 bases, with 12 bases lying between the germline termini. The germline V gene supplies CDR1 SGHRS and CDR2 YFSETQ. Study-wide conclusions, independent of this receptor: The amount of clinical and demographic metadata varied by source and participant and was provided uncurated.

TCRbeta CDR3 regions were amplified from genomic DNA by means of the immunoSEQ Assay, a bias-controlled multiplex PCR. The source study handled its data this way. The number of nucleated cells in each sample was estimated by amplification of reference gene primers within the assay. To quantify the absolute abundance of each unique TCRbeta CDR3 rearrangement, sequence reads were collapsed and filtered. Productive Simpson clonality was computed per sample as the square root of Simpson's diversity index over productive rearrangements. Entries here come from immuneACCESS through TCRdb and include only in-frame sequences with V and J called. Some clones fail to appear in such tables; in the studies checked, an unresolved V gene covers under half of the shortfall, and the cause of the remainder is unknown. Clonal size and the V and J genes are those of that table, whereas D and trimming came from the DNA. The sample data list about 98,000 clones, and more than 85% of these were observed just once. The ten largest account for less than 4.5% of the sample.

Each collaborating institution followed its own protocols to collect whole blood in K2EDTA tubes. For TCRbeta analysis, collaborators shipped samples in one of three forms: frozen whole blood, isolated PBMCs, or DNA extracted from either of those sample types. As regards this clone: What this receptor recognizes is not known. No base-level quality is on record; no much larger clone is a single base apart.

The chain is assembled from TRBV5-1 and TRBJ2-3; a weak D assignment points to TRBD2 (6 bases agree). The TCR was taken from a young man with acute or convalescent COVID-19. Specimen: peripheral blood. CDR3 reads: CASSRLGGDTQYF. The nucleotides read TGCGCCAGCAGTCGGTTGGGAGGAGATACGCAGTATTTT.